One sample yielded the 27 T cell receptor beta chains listed below, sequenced in a study of cytomegalovirus exposure and HLA in healthy donors. Amplification used 60 Vbeta primers and 13 Jbeta primers. Generated by immunoSEQ multiplex PCR, the TCRdb table keeps only in-frame clones and is missing some. There are some 110,000 clones in the sample; around 78% occur only once, and around 2.1% lies in the top ten. The sequenced sample was PBMCs. These TCRs come from a man aged 50-60 years in good health and CMV-seronegative.

The count of this clone is one. The rearrangement links TRBV2 to TRBJ2-3; D is undetermined. The germline gives CDR1 SNHLY, CDR2 FYNNEI. The length of the CDR3 is 14 residues. V was shortened by 7 bases and J by 0 bases, with 11 bases between the two germline ends. DNA for the CDR3: TGTGCCAGCACCGCCCGCCTAAGCACAGATACGCAGTATTTT. Translated, it gives CASTARLSTDTQYF.

This clone occurred a few times. The J gene is TRBJ2-7, the V gene TRBV9, with D perhaps TRBD2 (6 bases). Deletions cut 4 bases from V and 2 bases from J, with 16 bases between. This CDR3 has 15 residues. Germline loops: CDR1 SGDLS, CDR2 YYNGEE. The CDR3 region has the DNA TGTGCCAGCAGCCCCCACAGGAGGGCCACCTACGAGCAGTACGTC. Protein product: CASSPHRRATYEQYV.

The V and J genes are TRBV7-9 and TRBJ2-6, with D maybe TRBD2 (5 bases). The CDR3 loop spans 16 amino acids. Germline assignment: CDR1 SEHNR and CDR2 FQNEAQ (reference sequence). V lost 5 bases and J 0 bases, leaving 11 bases between the germline ends. Written as DNA, the CDR3 is TGTGCCAGCAGCACCGGGGAATACTCTGGGGCCAACGTCCTGACTTTC. It yields the protein CASSTGEYSGANVLTF.

This clone was detected once. The chain couples TRBV5-6 to TRBJ1-3, with D possibly being TRBD1 (5 bases). CDR3 length: 18 amino acids. Trimming removed 6 bases at V and 0 bases at J, with 22 bases between. Germline V CDR1 and CDR2: SGHDT, YYEEEE. CDR3 nucleotides: TGTGCCAGCACCTTCCGACCTACAGGCCCGAGCTCTGGAAACACCATATATTTT. Translation gives CASTFRPTGPSSGNTIYF.

The rearrangement joins TRBV5-6 to TRBJ2-5, with 7 bases identical to TRBD2. CDR3 length: 14 amino acids. The V gene's germline CDR1 is SGHDT and CDR2 YYEEEE. The J segment lost 2 bases and the V segment lost 0 bases, leaving 1 base of the junction unmatched. CDR3 loop: CASSLGGGQETQYF. The CDR3 DNA follows: TGTGCCAGCAGCTTGGGGGGGGGACAAGAGACCCAGTACTTC.

This chain joins TRBV5-1 and TRBJ2-1; TRBD2 agrees at 7 bases. CDR1 is SGHRS, CDR2 YFSETQ, per germline. The V segment lost 0 bases and the J segment 7 bases; nucleotides outside the gene matches: 1. CDR3 length: 13 amino acids. This CDR3 is CASSLAGGNEQFF. For the CDR3, the DNA is TGCGCCAGCAGCTTGGCCGGGGGGAATGAGCAGTTCTTC.

J is TRBJ2-1 and V is TRBV5-1; TRBD2 agrees at 8 bases. There are 15 residues in the CDR3. Unmatched junction bases numbered 4, after V lost 2 bases and J lost 3 bases. From germline, CDR1 is SGHRS and CDR2 YFSETQ. The CDR3 sequence: CASSFGGAIYNEQFF. CDR3 nucleotide sequence: TGCGCCAGCAGCTTCGGGGGGGCCATCTACAATGAGCAGTTCTTC.

V usage is TRBV6-1 and J usage is TRBJ1-2; 7 bases match TRBD1. Germline-derived CDR1 and CDR2 are MNHNS and SASEGT. V dropped 7 bases and J dropped 4; count of bases not matched to a gene: 12. There are 15 residues in the CDR3. CDR3 sequence (DNA): TGTGCCAGCACCCCCCGGGACAGACAAGTCTATGGCTACACCTTC. Amino acids: CASTPRDRQVYGYTF.

Notes on this clone: Distinct nucleotide sequences in the sample also encode this CDR3. The chain carries TRBV19 and TRBJ2-7; 10 nucleotides agree with TRBD1. V lost 3 bases and J lost 3; bases outside the gene matches: 2. Germline lookup yields CDR1 LNHDA and CDR2 SQIVND (reference sequence). This CDR3 spans 14 amino acids. The CDR3 DNA reads as TGTGCCAGTAGTATTGGGGACAGGGGCTACGAGCAGTACTTC. Encoded protein: CASSIGDRGYEQYF.

The chain carries TRBV7-9 and TRBJ1-5; no firm D call. The V and J ends lost 1 base and 3 bases respectively, with 7 bases between them. Germline V lookup: CDR1 SEHNR, CDR2 FQNEAQ (reference sequence). CDR3 length equals 14 residues. The CDR3 protein is CASSLEIDNQPQHF. The DNA for the CDR3 is TGTGCCAGCAGCTTAGAAATAGACAATCAGCCCCAGCATTTT.

In the case of this clone: The final CDR3 position lacks the conserved phenylalanine or tryptophan, pointing to a likely read error. No DNA is shown, since the ends of the CDR3 on it are uncertain; the CDR3 is the one TCRdb lists. V usage is TRBV7-9 and J usage is TRBJ1-2. Including both end residues, the CDR3 is 10 amino acids long. CDR1 SEHNR and CDR2 FQNEAQ come from the germline V gene (reference sequence). The CDR3 sequence: CASRGEGKIC.

This clone showed up just a few times. J is TRBJ1-3 and V is TRBV11-3, with no clear D. Germline V lookup: CDR1 SGHNT, CDR2 YENEEA. The CDR3 sequence is 16 residues long. V shed 0 bases and J shed 0 bases, with 9 bases lying between them. For the CDR3, the DNA is TGTGCCAGCAGCTTAGACAGCAGCGACTCTGGAAACACCATATATTTT. It codes for CASSLDSSDSGNTIYF. Full variable domain (remainder filled in from reference TRBV11-3 and TRBJ1-3): EAGVVQSPRYKIIEKKQPVAFWCNPISGHNTLYWYLQNLGQGPELLIRYENEEAVDDSQLPKDRFSAERLKGVDSTLKIQPAELGDSAVYLCASSLDSSDSGNTIYFGEGSWLTVV.

This chain uses TRBV5-1 with TRBJ2-3; D is possibly TRBD1 (5 bases). The CDR3 has 14 amino acids. From germline, CDR1 is SGHRS and CDR2 YFSETQ. Between the trimmed V and J ends, which lost 2 bases and 0 bases, there was a span of 7 bases. The CDR3 loop is CASSLQVSTDTQYF. As DNA, the CDR3 is TGCGCCAGCAGCTTACAGGTTAGCACAGATACGCAGTATTTT.

The V and J genes are TRBV5-1 and TRBJ2-3, with 11 bases matching TRBD2. The CDR3 is 15 residues long. From germline, CDR1 is SGHRS and CDR2 YFSETQ. Trimming at V came to 2 bases and at J to 5 bases, leaving 4 bases not matched to a gene. CDR3 nucleotide sequence: TGCGCCAGCAGCTTACTAGCGGGGGCCGGAGATACGCAGTATTTT. It translates to CASSLLAGAGDTQYF.

J is TRBJ2-2 and V is TRBV9; the match to TRBD1 covers 7 bases. Trimming took 3 bases from V and 6 from J; bases not matched to a gene: 8. Per germline, CDR1 SGDLS and CDR2 YYNGEE. The CDR3 has 15 residues. As DNA, the CDR3 is TGTGCCAGCAGCGACAAGGGGGCGCATGCCGGGGAGCTGTTTTTT. This sequence encodes CASSDKGAHAGELFF.

The rearrangement links TRBV5-6 to TRBJ2-7; 7 bases are a match to TRBD1. Germline lookup yields CDR1 SGHDT and CDR2 YYEEEE. The CDR3 loop spans 14 amino acids. Trimming took 2 bases from V and 5 from J; bases not matched to a gene: 7. The CDR3 DNA reads as TGTGCCAGCAGCTTCGAGGGGGCCGGAGACGAGCAGTACTTC. This gives the protein CASSFEGAGDEQYF.

The V and J genes are TRBV10-3 and TRBJ2-5; 12 bases match TRBD2. The germline V gene encodes CDR1 ENHRY and CDR2 SYGVKD. The CDR3 covers 15 residues. Germline trimming cut 3 bases from V and 5 bases from J; bases unmatched to any gene: 4. This chain's CDR3 is CAISDPSGGAETQYF. DNA of the CDR3: TGTGCCATCAGTGATCCTAGCGGGGGGGCGGAGACCCAGTACTTC.

Notes on this clone: Compared with germline, one end of the junction differs, possibly owing to a read error. V and J are TRBV7-9 and TRBJ2-7, with no clear D. Germline CDR1 and CDR2: SEHNR and FQNEAQ (reference sequence). The length of the CDR3 is 12 residues. In DNA, the CDR3 is TGTTCCAGCAGCTTGGTAGCAACCGAGCAGTACTTC. It encodes CSSSLVATEQYF.

This clone turned up a few times. V gene TRBV5-1 combines with J gene TRBJ2-1; weak D call: TRBD2 (6 bases). This CDR3 has 14 amino acids. Germline values: CDR1 SGHRS, CDR2 YFSETQ. V lost 0 bases, J lost 4 bases, and 8 bases lay in between. As DNA, the CDR3 is TGCGCCAGCAGCTTGGTGGCGGGGTACAATGAGCAGTTCTTC. It specifies CASSLVAGYNEQFF.

This clone was recorded once. The gene calls are TRBV5-1 and TRBJ2-3; 12 bases are a match to TRBD1. The germline CDR1 and CDR2 sequences are SGHRS and YFSETQ. The CDR3 sequence is 18 residues long. J gave up 5 bases and V 0 bases, and 10 bases lay outside the gene matches. The chain's CDR3 is CASSLVGQGAGDGDTQYF. CDR3 nucleotide sequence: TGCGCCAGCAGCTTGGTGGGACAGGGGGCCGGGGACGGAGATACGCAGTATTTT.

The chain recombines TRBV5-1 with TRBJ2-5; 8 positions agree with TRBD1. Unmatched junction bases numbered 5, after V lost 2 bases and J lost 5 bases. Germline CDR1 is SGHRS and CDR2 is YFSETQ. The CDR3 extends over 14 amino acids. The CDR3 loop is CASSLRQGSETQYF. CDR3 nucleotide sequence: TGCGCCAGCAGCTTACGACAGGGGAGTGAGACCCAGTACTTC.

V is TRBV28 and J is TRBJ2-7; 7 nucleotides agree with TRBD1. CDR1 is MDHEN, CDR2 SYDVKM, per germline. This CDR3 region has 15 residues. The J segment lost 5 bases and the V segment lost 5 bases, leaving 12 bases of the junction unmatched. The CDR3 loop is CASSTPGQAWDEQYV. Written as DNA, the CDR3 is TGTGCCAGCAGTACTCCAGGACAGGCCTGGGACGAGCAGTACGTC.

Written as DNA, the CDR3 is TGTGCCAGCAGCTCGGGAGCGGCCCTCTACGATACGCAGTATTTT. Encoded protein: CASSSGAALYDTQYF. This chain uses TRBV11-3 with TRBJ2-3; a possible D gene is TRBD2 (6 bases). Trimming removed 4 bases from V and 6 bases from J, with 17 bases in between. Germline CDR1 SGHNT, CDR2 YENEEA. The CDR3 length is 15 residues.

This clone has just one count. This rearrangement joins TRBV6-5 to TRBJ1-2; TRBD1 matches 8 bases. This CDR3 is built from 13 residues. With 5 bases clipped from V and 5 bases from J, the junction kept 4 bases outside the gene matches. Germline V gene sequence: CDR1 MNHEY, CDR2 SVGAGI. The CDR3 bases are TGTGCCAGCAGTGGGACAGGCCTATATGGCTACACCTTC. This translates into CASSGTGLYGYTF.

This clone was seen a single time. This chain links TRBV5-5 with TRBJ2-6; the match to TRBD1 covers 8 bases. This CDR3 spans 18 amino acids. V trimming: 4 bases; J trimming: 1 base; junction bases outside the gene matches: 10. Looked up from germline, CDR1 is SGHKS and CDR2 is YYEKEE (reference sequence). The CDR3 spells CASSGGTGWISGANVLTF. CDR3 DNA: TGTGCCAGCAGCGGAGGGACAGGTTGGATTTCTGGGGCCAACGTCCTGACTTTC.

This clone was counted only a few times. The chain couples TRBV28 to TRBJ2-3, with 8 bases aligning to TRBD2. Looked up from germline, CDR1 is MDHEN and CDR2 is SYDVKM. The trim removed 3 bases at V and 1 base at J, leaving 12 bases unmatched. The CDR3 totals 18 residues. The CDR3 nucleotides read TGTGCCAGCAGTTTTTCACCGGGACTAGGCTCTGGCACAGATACGCAGTATTTT. Protein product: CASSFSPGLGSGTDTQYF.

The chain has TRBV9 and TRBJ1-3, with a possible D match to TRBD1 (5 bases). V was pared by 4 bases and J by 2 bases, with 13 bases between. The CDR3 covers 15 residues. Per germline, CDR1 SGDLS and CDR2 YYNGEE. CDR3 sequence reads: CASSSRGDPGNTIYF. CDR3 in DNA: TGTGCCAGCAGCTCCCGCGGGGACCCTGGAAACACCATATATTTT.